This TCR beta chain is from a study of beta chain features in type 1 diabetes listed by TCRdb under 2018. With regard to the full study: Patients and healthy donors did not differ in mean age, gender distribution, total cell number or subset yield. Across all samples, some 100,000,000 sorted cells were examined, and cell number per subset correlated strongly with RNA yield. In the study, TCRB repertoires of sorted circulating CD4+ T cell subsets from recently diagnosed type 1 diabetes patients were compared with those of matched healthy donors. Regulatory and stem cell-like memory subsets were isolated from only 8 patients and roughly 8 healthy donors, whereas naive and central memory subsets came from all 30 or so donors. Summary of the overall study and its limitations: Because small numbers of individuals were included in the HLA sub-analyses, any influence of HLA type on TCRB rearrangement was left unresolved. Because cDNA was sequenced instead of genomic DNA, activated cells with high expression could be over-represented, although the groups did not differ in activation or CD3 levels. Shorter templates might be favored by PCR, yet because patient and control samples were amplified and corrected together, any such skew would affect both groups equally. Naive, central memory and regulatory TCRB repertoires appeared to be more alike among patients than among healthy donors. Fewer insertions and more nucleotide deletions at VDJ recombination sites were observed in patients with type 1 diabetes, implying thymic rearrangement abnormalities. Type 1 diabetes patients showed a moderate but significant shortening of TCRB CDR3 length in all four CD4+ subsets.

The High Capacity cDNA Reverse Transcription Kit was used to reverse transcribe all of the isolated RNA, meaning that expressed TCRB transcripts were what got sequenced. Deep immunoSEQ sequencing was applied to naive, central memory and regulatory T cell samples, giving an average of roughly 3.5 million total reads per sample. After sorted cells were lysed in RLT buffer, RNA was extracted with DNase-treated RNeasy Micro or Mini kits, with the choice depending on cell number. Each cell subset was processed on its own to prevent cross-contamination, while patient and healthy donor samples were processed together. The immunoSEQ multiplex PCR was used to amplify TCRB sequences from cDNA, yielding 87-bp fragments that span the CDR3 region. Amplicons were sequenced on the Illumina HiSeq platform. As for how the authors treated the data: Synthetic template baselines were used to correct PCR bias computationally, reads within Hamming distance 2 were collapsed, and singletons that could not be merged were discarded. By aligning reads against IMGT, V, D and J genes, CDR3 length, and insertions or deletions at six rearrangement sites were assigned. Within each subset, clonotype counts were normalized to the number of sorted cells before true diversity and Gini coefficients were calculated with the tcR R package. The overlap coefficient, calculated on TCRB nucleotide sequences, was used to quantify repertoire sharing. The table comes from immuneACCESS by way of TCRdb, which keeps in-frame sequences with V and J called. Part of the clones is missing from these tables; in studies checked, under half for an unresolved V gene and the rest for unknown reasons. V and J calls plus clone size are reproduced from that table; the DNA served to infer D and trimming. The sample table contains hundreds of thousands of clones; only one count was recorded for approximately 8% of them. Jointly, the top ten make up 0.44% of the sample.

Of note for this clone: The clone's antigen remains unknown. No base quality information exists; no much larger clone differs at one position.

The CDR3 contains 14 residues, cysteine and phenylalanine counted. Just CDR3 DNA is preserved here, 42 bases in frame from base 1. CDR1 SEHNR and CDR2 FQNEAQ are derived from the germline V gene (reference sequence). Trimming takes 2 bases off V and 14 bases off J; junction bases not matched to a gene: 14. Each donor gave one peripheral blood draw, averaging approximately 110 mL, which was collected into heparinised tubes. A BD FACSAria II and a panel including CD45RO, CCR7, CD25, CD127, CD95 and CD27 were used to sort naive, central memory, regulatory and stem cell-like memory CD4+ T cells. A purity above 95% was achieved for all sorted populations. Right away, PBMCs were isolated by Lymphoprep density gradient centrifugation and were stained directly, with no culture step. So that batch effects would be minimized, each experiment stained and sorted samples in pairs, pairing one healthy donor with one patient.

The rearrangement combines TRBV7-9 with TRBJ2-5; the junction holds 7 bases that match TRBD2. What was sequenced was central memory CD4+ T cells from blood. This sequence was found in a woman in her late teens or twenties in good health. At the DNA level, the sequence is TGTGCCAGCAGCTTAATTGGCGGGAGTGGACTCAATTACTTC. This gives the protein CASSLIGGSGLNYF.